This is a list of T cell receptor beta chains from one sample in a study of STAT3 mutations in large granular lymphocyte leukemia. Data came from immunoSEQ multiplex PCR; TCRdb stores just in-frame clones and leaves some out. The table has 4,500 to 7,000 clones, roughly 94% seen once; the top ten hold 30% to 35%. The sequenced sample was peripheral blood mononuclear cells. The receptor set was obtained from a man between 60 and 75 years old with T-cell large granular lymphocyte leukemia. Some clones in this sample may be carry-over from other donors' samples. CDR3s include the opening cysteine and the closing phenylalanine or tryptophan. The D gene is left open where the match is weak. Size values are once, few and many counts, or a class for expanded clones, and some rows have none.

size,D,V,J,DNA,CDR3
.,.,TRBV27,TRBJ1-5,TGTGCCAGTCGGGTCAGGCAGAGCAATCAGCCCCAGCATTTT,CASRVRQSNQPQHF
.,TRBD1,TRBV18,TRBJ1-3,TGTGCCAGCTCAACGACAGGGGACGGAAACACCATATATTTT,CASSTTGDGNTIYF
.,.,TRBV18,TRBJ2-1,TGTGCCAGCTCACCTGGTGGACGCATAAAGGGGGATGAGCAGTTCTTC,CASSPGGRIKGDEQFF
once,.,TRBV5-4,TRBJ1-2,TGTGCCAGCAGCTTAGACAGTACTAACTATGGCTACACCTTC,CASSLDSTNYGYTF
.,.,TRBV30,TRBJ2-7,TGTGCCTGGAGTCCGGGACATAATTACGAGCAGTACTTC,CAWSPGHNYEQYF
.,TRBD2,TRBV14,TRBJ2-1,TGTGCCAGCAGCCATCTTAGCGGGAGGGCCTATGAGCAGTTCTTC,CASSHLSGRAYEQFF
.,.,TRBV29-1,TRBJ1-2,TGCAGCGTCGTGATCCGGTACTATGGCTACACCTTC,CSVVIRYYGYTF
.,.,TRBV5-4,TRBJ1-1,TGTGCCAGCAGCCCCAACATCGGGGGTTGGAACACTGAAGCTTTCTTT,CASSPNIGGWNTEAFF
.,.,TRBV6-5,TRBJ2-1,.,CASSWGRGSLFF
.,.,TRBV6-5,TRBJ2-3,TGTGCCAGCAGCCCACAGGACACAAACACAGATACGCAGTATTTT,CASSPQDTNTDTQYF
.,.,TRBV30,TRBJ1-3,TGTGCCTGGTCCCAAGGGGCAGCCGGAAACACCATATATTTT,CAWSQGAAGNTIYF
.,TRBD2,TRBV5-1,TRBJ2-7,TGCGCCAGCAGCTTGGAGATCCTAGCGGGAGGTTACGAGCAGTACTTC,CASSLEILAGGYEQYF
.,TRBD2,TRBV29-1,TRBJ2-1,TGCAGCGTCCACCGCGGGGGGCAGGGGTGGAATGAGCAGTTCTTC,CSVHRGGQGWNEQFF
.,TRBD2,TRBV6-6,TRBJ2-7,TGTGCCAGCAGTTACAGCGGGAGTGGGTACGAGCAGTACTTC,CASSYSGSGYEQYF
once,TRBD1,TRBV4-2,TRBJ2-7,TGTGCCAGCAGCCAAACCCGGGACAGGGTGAACTACGAGCAGTACTTC,CASSQTRDRVNYEQYF
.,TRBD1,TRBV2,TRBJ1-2,TGTGCCAGCAGTGGGACAGGGGATGTGTATGGCTACACCTTC,CASSGTGDVYGYTF
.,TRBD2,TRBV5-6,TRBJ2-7,TGTGCCAGCAGCTCGCCGACTAGCGGGATCTCCTACGAGCAGTACTTC,CASSSPTSGISYEQYF
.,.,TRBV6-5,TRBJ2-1,TGTGCCAGCAGTTACTTTAATGAGCAGTTCTTC,CASSYFNEQFF
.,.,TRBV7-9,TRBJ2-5,TGTGCCAGCAGCTCAGGGGAGCGGGAGACCCAGTACTTC,CASSSGERETQYF
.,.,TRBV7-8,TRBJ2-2,TGTGCCAGCAGCCTAGGGGGTGGGCTTCCGTCCGGGGAGCTGTTTTTT,CASSLGGGLPSGELFF
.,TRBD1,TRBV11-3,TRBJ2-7,TGTGCCAGCAGCTCGGGACGCGGACAGGGGGAGAGCAAAAGGATATACGAGCAGTACTTC,CASSSGRGQGESKRIYEQYF
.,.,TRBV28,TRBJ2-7,TGTGCCAGCAAATCCCCCTCCTACGAGCAGTACTTC,CASKSPSYEQYF
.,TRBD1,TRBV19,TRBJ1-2,TGTGCCAGTAGTACCACCTCGACAGGGGGCGATGGCTACACCTTC,CASSTTSTGGDGYTF
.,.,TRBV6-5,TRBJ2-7,TGTGCCAGCAGTCCCGGAGGATACGAGCAGTACTTC,CASSPGGYEQYF
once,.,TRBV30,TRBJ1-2,TGTGCCTGGAGTCCTCCCGGGACCGGTGGCTACACCTTC,CAWSPPGTGGYTF
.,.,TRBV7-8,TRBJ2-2,TGTGCCAGCAGCTTATCCCGTCTAGGCTACACCGGGGAGCTGTTTTTT,CASSLSRLGYTGELFF
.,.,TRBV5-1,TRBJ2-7,TGCGCCAGCAACTTAGAGGGGCGAGCTTACGAGCAGTACTTC,CASNLEGRAYEQYF
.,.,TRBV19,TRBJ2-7,TGTGCCAGTAGTATAGTCGCCGGGACTGGCTCCTACGAGCAGTACTTC,CASSIVAGTGSYEQYF
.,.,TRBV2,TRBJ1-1,TGTGCCAGCAGTGACGGGGGCAAGGACACTGAAGCTTTCTTT,CASSDGGKDTEAFF
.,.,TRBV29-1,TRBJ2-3,TGCAGCGTTGATGGGATCCCCACAGATACGCAGTATTTT,CSVDGIPTDTQYF
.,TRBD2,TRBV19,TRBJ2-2,TGTGCCAGTAGTATAGTCGCTAGCGGATTCACCGGGGAGCTGTTTTTT,CASSIVASGFTGELFF
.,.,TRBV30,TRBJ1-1,TGTGCCTGGGGGACGGCGATGAACACTGAAGCTTTCTTT,CAWGTAMNTEAFF
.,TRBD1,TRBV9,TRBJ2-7,TGTGCCAGCAGCGCCGGGACAGACTCCTACGAGCAGTACTTC,CASSAGTDSYEQYF
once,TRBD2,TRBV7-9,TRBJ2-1,TGTGCCAGCAGCTTAGGGCTAGCGGGTAGCGAGCAGTTCTTC,CASSLGLAGSEQFF
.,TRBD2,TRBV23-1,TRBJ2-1,TGCGCCAGCAGTCAATCAACTAGCGAGCGGACGGAATTGAGGAATGAGCAGTTCTTC,CASSQSTSERTELRNEQFF
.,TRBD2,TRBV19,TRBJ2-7,TGTGCCAGTAGAATAGCGGGAGGGCCCTACGAGCAGTACTTC,CASRIAGGPYEQYF
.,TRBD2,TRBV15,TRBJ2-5,TGTGCCACCAGCCCTTCGAGCGGGAGTTGGGAGACCCAGTACTTC,CATSPSSGSWETQYF
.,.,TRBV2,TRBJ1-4,TGTGCCAGCAGTGAAACGGGGAGGGGTGAAAAACTGTTTTTT,CASSETGRGEKLFF
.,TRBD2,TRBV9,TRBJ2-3,TGTGCCAGCAGCGGTGCGGGGGGAGATACGCAGTATTTT,CASSGAGGDTQYF
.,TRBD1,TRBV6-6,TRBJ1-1,TGTGCCAGCAGGATACAGGGGTCTACCACTGAAGCTTTCTTT,CASRIQGSTTEAFF
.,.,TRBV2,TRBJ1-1,TGTGCCAGCAGTGAAGTTGGGGACACTGAAGCTTTCTTT,CASSEVGDTEAFF
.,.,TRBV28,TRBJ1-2,TGTGCCAGCAGTCTAGGGAGGGGAGGCTACACCTTC,CASSLGRGGYTF
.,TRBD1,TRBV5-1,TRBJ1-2,TGCGCCAGCAGCTTGGATGGACAGGCTCTCTTCGCTGGCTACACCTTC,CASSLDGQALFAGYTF
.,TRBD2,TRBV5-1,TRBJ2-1,TGCGCCAGCAGCTGGTCCCAGCGGGGGGGCAATGAGCAGTTCTTC,CASSWSQRGGNEQFF
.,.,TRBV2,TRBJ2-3,TGTGCCAGCAGTGAATCTGAGACATTCAAGCAGTATTTT,CASSESETFKQYF
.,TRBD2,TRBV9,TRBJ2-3,TGTGCCAGCAGCTCCCGACTAGCGGGATCAGATACGCAGTATTTT,CASSSRLAGSDTQYF
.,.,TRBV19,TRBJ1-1,TGTGCCAGTAGTATACGCGACTGGGGGAACACTGAAGCTTTCTTT,CASSIRDWGNTEAFF
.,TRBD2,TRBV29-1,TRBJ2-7,TGCAGCGTTGAAGGAGTTCTAGCGGGAGGGTACGAGCAGTACTTC,CSVEGVLAGGYEQYF
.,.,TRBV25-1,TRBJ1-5,TGTGCCAGCATTTACAGGGACAGCAATCAGCCCCAGCATTTT,CASIYRDSNQPQHF
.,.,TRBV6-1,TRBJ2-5,TGTGCCAGCAGTGATTACGGGGCGGGGGAGACCCAGTACTTC,CASSDYGAGETQYF
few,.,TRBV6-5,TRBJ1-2,TGTGCCAGCAAGGGCGGCTATGGCTACACCTTC,CASKGGYGYTF
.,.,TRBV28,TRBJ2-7,TGTGCCAGCAGTTTGGCAGGGGAGACAACCTACGAGCAGTACTTC,CASSLAGETTYEQYF
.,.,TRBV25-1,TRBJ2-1,TGTGCCAGGCACCCGGGACCAAACAATGAGCAGTTCTTC,CARHPGPNNEQFF
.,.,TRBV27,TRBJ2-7,TGTGCCAGCAGTTCACCTGGCGACCCCAGGAGCTCCTACGAGCAGTACTTC,CASSSPGDPRSSYEQYF
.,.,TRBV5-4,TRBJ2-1,TGTGCCAGCAGCTTTCGGCTGGATTCCTACAATGAGCAGTTCTTC,CASSFRLDSYNEQFF
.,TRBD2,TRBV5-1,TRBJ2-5,TGCGCCAGCAGCTTGGGTTCTAGCGGGACGGAGGAGACCCAGTACTTC,CASSLGSSGTEETQYF
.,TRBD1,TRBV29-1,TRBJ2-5,TGCAGCGTGCACACCGGGACAGAAGAGACCCAGTACTTC,CSVHTGTEETQYF